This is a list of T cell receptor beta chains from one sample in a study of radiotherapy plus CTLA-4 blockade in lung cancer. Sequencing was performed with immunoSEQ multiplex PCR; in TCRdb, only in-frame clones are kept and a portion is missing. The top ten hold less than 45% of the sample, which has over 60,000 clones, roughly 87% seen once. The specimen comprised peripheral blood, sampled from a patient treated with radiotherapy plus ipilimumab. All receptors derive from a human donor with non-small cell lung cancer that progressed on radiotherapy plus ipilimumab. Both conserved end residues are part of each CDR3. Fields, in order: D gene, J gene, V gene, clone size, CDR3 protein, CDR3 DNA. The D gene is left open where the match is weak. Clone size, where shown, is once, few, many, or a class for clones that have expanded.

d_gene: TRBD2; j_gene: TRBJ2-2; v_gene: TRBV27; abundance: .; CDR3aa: CASSLFSSGRVDTGELFF; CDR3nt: TGTGCCAGCAGTTTATTTTCTAGCGGGAGGGTCGACACCGGGGAGCTGTTTTTT
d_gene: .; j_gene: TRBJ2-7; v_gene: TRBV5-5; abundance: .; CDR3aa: CASSLQDNYEQYF; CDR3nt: TGTGCCAGCAGCTTACAGGATAATTACGAGCAGTACTTC
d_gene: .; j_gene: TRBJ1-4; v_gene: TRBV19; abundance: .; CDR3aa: CASSIFQGSSEKLFF; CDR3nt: TGTGCCAGTAGTATTTTCCAGGGGAGTAGTGAAAAACTGTTTTTT
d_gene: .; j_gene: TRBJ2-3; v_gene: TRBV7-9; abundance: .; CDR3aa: CASSLEGRRVDTQYF; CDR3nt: TGTGCCAGCAGCTTAGAGGGACGACGGGTGGATACGCAGTATTTT
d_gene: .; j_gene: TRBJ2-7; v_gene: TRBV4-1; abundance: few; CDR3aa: CASSQEEAEGTYEQYF; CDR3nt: TGCGCCAGCAGCCAAGAAGAGGCGGAGGGGACCTACGAGCAGTACTTC
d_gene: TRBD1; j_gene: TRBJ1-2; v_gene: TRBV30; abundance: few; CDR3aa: CAWSRTGGNSYTF; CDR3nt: TGTGCCTGGAGTCGGACAGGGGGCAATAGCTACACCTTC
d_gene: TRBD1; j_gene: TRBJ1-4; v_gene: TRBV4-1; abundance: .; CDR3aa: CASSPTLGQNEKLFF; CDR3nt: TGCGCCAGCAGCCCGACCCTGGGACAGAATGAAAAACTGTTTTTT
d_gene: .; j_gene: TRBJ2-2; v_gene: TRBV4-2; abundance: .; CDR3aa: CASSQDRVVIATNTGELFF; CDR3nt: TGTGCCAGCAGCCAAGATAGGGTGGTGATAGCGACTAACACCGGGGAGCTGTTTTTT
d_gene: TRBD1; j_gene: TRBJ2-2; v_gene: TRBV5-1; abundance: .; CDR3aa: CASTLPGGFAANTGELFF; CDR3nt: TGCGCCAGCACCCTACCAGGGGGCTTTGCCGCGAACACCGGGGAGCTGTTTTTT
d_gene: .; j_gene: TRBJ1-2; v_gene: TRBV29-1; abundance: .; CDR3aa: CSALGANYGYTF; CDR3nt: TGCAGCGCCCTTGGGGCTAACTATGGCTACACCTTC
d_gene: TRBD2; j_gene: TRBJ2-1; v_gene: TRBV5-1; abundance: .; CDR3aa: CASSPSGGSYNEQFF; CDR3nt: TGCGCCAGCAGCCCCTCGGGCGGGAGTTACAATGAGCAGTTCTTC
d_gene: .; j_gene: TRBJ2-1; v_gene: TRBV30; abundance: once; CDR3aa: CAWSDNLNTEQFF; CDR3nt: TGTGCCTGGAGTGACAATCTAAATACTGAGCAGTTCTTC
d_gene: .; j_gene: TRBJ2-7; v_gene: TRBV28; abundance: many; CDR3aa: CASSPQGIPSYEQYF; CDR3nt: TGTGCCAGCAGTCCCCAGGGGATCCCCTCCTACGAGCAGTACTTC
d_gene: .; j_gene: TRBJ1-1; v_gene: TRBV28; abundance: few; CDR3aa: CASTGTVATEAFF; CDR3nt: TGTGCCAGCACCGGGACCGTCGCGACTGAAGCTTTCTTT
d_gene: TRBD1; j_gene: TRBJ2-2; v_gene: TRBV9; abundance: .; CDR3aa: CASSVTTGGLNTGELFF; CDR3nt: TGTGCCAGCAGCGTAACAACAGGGGGCTTGAACACCGGGGAGCTGTTTTTT
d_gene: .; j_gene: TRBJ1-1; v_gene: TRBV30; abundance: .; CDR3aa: CAWSRGSEAFF; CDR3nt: TGTGCCTGGTCCCGGGGCTCCGAAGCTTTCTTT
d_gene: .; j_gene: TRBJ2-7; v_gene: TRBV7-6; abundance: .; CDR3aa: CASSPGGGPNYEQYF; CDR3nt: TGTGCCAGCAGCCCAGGGGGGGGGCCGAACTACGAGCAGTACTTC
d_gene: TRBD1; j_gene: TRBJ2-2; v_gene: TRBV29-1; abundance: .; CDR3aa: CSVDRGQTGELFF; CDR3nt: TGCAGCGTTGACAGGGGGCAGACCGGGGAGCTGTTTTTT
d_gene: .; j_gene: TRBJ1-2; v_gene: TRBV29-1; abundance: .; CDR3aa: CSVEDLVNYGYTF; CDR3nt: TGCAGCGTTGAAGATCTCGTTAACTATGGCTACACCTTC
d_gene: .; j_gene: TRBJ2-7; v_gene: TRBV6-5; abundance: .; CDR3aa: CASSYSPAAEEQYF; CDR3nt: TGTGCCAGCAGTTACTCTCCAGCGGCGGAGGAGCAGTACTTC
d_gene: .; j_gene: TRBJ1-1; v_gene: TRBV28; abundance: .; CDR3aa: CASSAGTEAFF; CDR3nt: TGTGCCAGCAGTGCCGGGACAGAAGCTTTCTTT
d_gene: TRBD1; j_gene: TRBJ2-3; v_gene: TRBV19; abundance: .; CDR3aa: CASSPRTGLSTDTQYF; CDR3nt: TGTGCCAGTAGTCCCCGGACAGGGCTTAGCACAGATACGCAGTATTTT
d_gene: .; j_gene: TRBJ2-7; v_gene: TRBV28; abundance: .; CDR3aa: CASVTPTTQYF; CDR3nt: TGTGCCAGCGTAACCCCTACGACGCAGTACTTC